This is a list of T cell receptor beta chains from one sample in a study of blood T cell repertoires in COVID-19. Some clones are missing from TCRdb's copy, which holds only in-frame ones; the method was immunoSEQ multiplex PCR. The sample consists of tens of thousands of clones, about four fifths of them appearing once. The sequencing sample was made of peripheral blood. The source of these receptors is a woman in her fifties or sixties with acute or convalescent COVID-19. Each CDR3 is given without its conserved first and last residue. Each record gives: J gene, clone size, V gene, CDR3 protein. Only some rows state a clone size, as once, few, many or a class for expanded clones.

j_call: TRBJ2-5; clone_size: NA; v_call: TRBV5-4; cdr3_aa: ASSLAGLAGGKETQY
j_call: TRBJ2-7; clone_size: few; v_call: TRBV5-5; cdr3_aa: ASSFQGAYEQY
j_call: TRBJ1-1; clone_size: NA; v_call: TRBV7-9; cdr3_aa: ASSPAHREAF
j_call: TRBJ2-1; clone_size: NA; v_call: TRBV7-3; cdr3_aa: ASSSSDSTYNEQF
j_call: TRBJ2-1; clone_size: NA; v_call: TRBV24-1; cdr3_aa: ATRGTSGRSNEQF
j_call: TRBJ1-2; clone_size: NA; v_call: TRBV28; cdr3_aa: ASSLPRGQGYT
j_call: TRBJ2-6; clone_size: NA; v_call: TRBV28; cdr3_aa: ASSPWTGTGSGANVLT
j_call: TRBJ2-2; clone_size: NA; v_call: TRBV9; cdr3_aa: ASSVAPGTANTGELF
j_call: TRBJ2-5; clone_size: NA; v_call: TRBV2; cdr3_aa: ASSEAGRLAGETQY
j_call: TRBJ2-5; clone_size: NA; v_call: TRBV5-5; cdr3_aa: ASSLFTSGKGTQY
j_call: TRBJ2-5; clone_size: NA; v_call: TRBV27; cdr3_aa: ASLSPDRGSSETQY
j_call: TRBJ2-3; clone_size: NA; v_call: TRBV6-6; cdr3_aa: ASSSGTGLNTQY
j_call: TRBJ2-5; clone_size: NA; v_call: TRBV3-1/TRBV3-2; cdr3_aa: ASSQVGATSDQETQY
j_call: TRBJ1-3; clone_size: few; v_call: TRBV6-5; cdr3_aa: ASSDSGNTIY
j_call: TRBJ2-5; clone_size: NA; v_call: TRBV21-1; cdr3_aa: ASSKRTSGSRPQETQY
j_call: TRBJ2-5; clone_size: NA; v_call: TRBV19; cdr3_aa: ASSISKGLARVETQY
j_call: TRBJ1-3; clone_size: few; v_call: TRBV12-3/TRBV12-4; cdr3_aa: ASSLLSGNTIY
j_call: TRBJ2-7; clone_size: NA; v_call: TRBV10-3; cdr3_aa: AISGGQATYEQY
j_call: TRBJ1-1; clone_size: NA; v_call: TRBV15; cdr3_aa: ATRTAGGTEAF
j_call: TRBJ2-1; clone_size: NA; v_call: TRBV11-3; cdr3_aa: ASSLTHLGSLYNEQF
j_call: TRBJ2-1; clone_size: NA; v_call: TRBV6-5; cdr3_aa: ASSRGGGKNEQF
j_call: TRBJ2-3; clone_size: NA; v_call: TRBV2; cdr3_aa: ASSGTSGMDTQY
j_call: TRBJ2-2; clone_size: once; v_call: TRBV6-6; cdr3_aa: ASSFDRGSTGELF
j_call: TRBJ1-5; clone_size: NA; v_call: TRBV6-5; cdr3_aa: ASSLNGGGQPQH
j_call: TRBJ2-2; clone_size: NA; v_call: TRBV5-1; cdr3_aa: ASSLRERTGELF
j_call: TRBJ2-7; clone_size: few; v_call: TRBV28; cdr3_aa: ASSFRTGVRYEQY
j_call: TRBJ1-1; clone_size: NA; v_call: TRBV28; cdr3_aa: ASRRIPNTEAF
j_call: TRBJ2-2; clone_size: few; v_call: TRBV5-1; cdr3_aa: ASSEGADTGELF
j_call: TRBJ1-1; clone_size: NA; v_call: TRBV14; cdr3_aa: ASSQLSRNPNTEAF
j_call: TRBJ1-1; clone_size: NA; v_call: TRBV5-1; cdr3_aa: ASSLTQGTNTEAF
j_call: TRBJ2-2; clone_size: NA; v_call: TRBV28; cdr3_aa: ASSFSFTGELF